This passage covers 5 T cell receptor beta chains from one sample sequenced in a study of naive and memory T cell subsets. The beta constant-region primer was an equimolar mix of two oligonucleotides covering TRBC1 and TRBC2. MiXCR was run by TCRdb on the UMI-ligation and nested PCR reads, yielding one entry per CDR3 protein. The profile shows about 5,700 distinct CDR3 sequences, around 7% of them singletons. The sample comprised effector memory CD8+ T cells from blood. Sample subset: effector memory, CD45RA- CD27-. The receptors were gathered from a human donor in good health.

This clonotype was recorded at least ten times. This chain links TRBV10-3 with TRBJ2-1, with TRBD2 matching 10 bases. The germline gives CDR1 ENHRY, CDR2 SYGVKD. With V trimmed by 6 bases and J by 4 bases, 3 bases remained unmatched. The CDR3 sequence is 14 residues long. This CDR3 is CAISGLAEYNEQFF. The CDR3 DNA reads TGTGCCATCAGCGGACTAGCGGAGTACAATGAGCAGTTCTTC.

This clonotype was detected ten times or more. The chain couples TRBV6-1 to TRBJ1-1; D not certain. The germline CDR1 and CDR2 sequences are MNHNS and SASEGT. The CDR3 consists of 14 residues. V was trimmed by 6 bases and J by 1 base, leaving 12 bases between them. The CDR3 DNA reads TGTGCCAGCAGCGCTGGTGGGGAGAACACTGAAGCTTTCTTT. Translating gives CASSAGGENTEAFF.

This clonotype is termed medium-sized. The chain links TRBV13 to TRBJ1-3; TRBD1 is a possible D gene (6 bases). CDR3 length equals 18 residues. The ends were cut back, 5 bases at V and 0 bases at J, with 20 bases in the middle. Germline V gives CDR1 PRHDT, CDR2 FYEKMQ (reference sequence). The CDR3 protein is CASSRRQALFCSGNTIYF. In nucleotides, the CDR3 is TGTGCCAGCAGCCGCCGACAGGCCCTGTTCTGCTCTGGAAACACCATATATTTT.

This clonotype was seen repeatedly, ten times or more. This CDR3 is CASADRENTEAFF. The DNA of the CDR3 is TGTGCCAGCGCCGACAGGGAGAACACTGAAGCTTTCTTT. V gene TRBV6-6 combines with J gene TRBJ1-1; 7 nucleotides line up with TRBD1. CDR3 length: 13 residues. Trimming at V came to 8 bases and at J to 1 base, leaving 4 bases not matched to a gene. CDR1 and CDR2 from the germline V gene are MNHNY and SVGAGI (reference sequence).

This clonotype was counted between two and nine times. V gene TRBV4-3 combines with J gene TRBJ2-1; D unclear. The CDR3 is made up of 14 amino acids. The germline V gene encodes CDR1 LGHNA and CDR2 YSLEER. V was cut by 2 bases and J by 8 bases, with 13 bases left in between. CDR3 coding DNA: TGCGCCAGCAGCCAAACGGCTCTCAGCCATGAGCAGTTCTTC. Translation gives CASSQTALSHEQFF.